A selection of T cell receptor beta chains follows, all from one sample in a study of neurological immune-mediated disorders. TCRdb reanalysed the 5' RACE reads using MiXCR and keeps one entry per CDR3 protein. In the table there are over 45,000 distinct CDR3 sequences, 20% to 30% of which are singletons. Material for sequencing was PBMCs. The receptors stem from a woman aged 70 to 79 in good health. Both conserved end residues are part of each CDR3. Each record gives: J gene, CDR3 length, clone size, D gene, V gene, CDR3 DNA, CDR3 protein. D genes are given only for firm matches. Clone size is stated in some rows and not others, as once, few, many or a class when expanded.

TRBJ2-7 15 many TRBD2 TRBV7-2 TGTGCCAGCACACTGGTAGCGGGGCCAGACTACGAGCAGTACTTC CASTLVAGPDYEQYF
TRBJ2-6 16 many NA TRBV5-6 TGTGCCAGCAGCCTAGGACACCTTGTCGGGACCAACGTCCTGACTTTC CASSLGHLVGTNVLTF
TRBJ2-1 14 NA TRBD1 TRBV20-1 TGCAGTGCTAGAGGCAGGGGGCAGAGGAATGAGCAGTTCTTC CSARGRGQRNEQFF
TRBJ1-1 14 NA NA TRBV4-1 TGCGCCAGCAGCCAAGATGTCTCACAGACTGAAGCTTTCTTT CASSQDVSQTEAFF
TRBJ1-1 13 NA NA TRBV6-4 TGTGCCAGCAGTGTAGAACAGAACACTGAAGCTTTCTTT CASSVEQNTEAFF
TRBJ2-3 15 many NA TRBV5-1 TGCGCCAGCAGCATCAGTTTAATAGACACAGATACGCAGTATTTT CASSISLIDTDTQYF
TRBJ2-1 15 NA NA TRBV7-2 TGTGCCAGCAGCAAGAAGGGGGATGGGTACAATGAGCAGTTCTTC CASSKKGDGYNEQFF
TRBJ1-1 14 many NA TRBV5-1 TGCGCCAGCAGCTCAGGACATTTGAACACTGAAGCTTTCTTT CASSSGHLNTEAFF
TRBJ2-4 12 many TRBD1 TRBV12-3/TRBV12-4 TGTGCCAGCAGAGTGACAGGGTCCATTCAGTACTTC CASRVTGSIQYF
TRBJ1-2 13 few NA TRBV20-1 TGCAGTGCTAGAGATCTGCACAATGTTGGCTACACCTTC CSARDLHNVGYTF
TRBJ2-6 14 NA NA TRBV6-1 TGTGCCAGCAGTTCCGCCTCTGGGGCCAACGTCCTGACTTTC CASSSASGANVLTF
TRBJ2-2 17 NA TRBD1 TRBV6-2/TRBV6-3 TGTGCCAGCAGGCCCGACAGGGCCCCTTCGAACACCGGGGAGCTGTTTTTT CASRPDRAPSNTGELFF
TRBJ2-5 17 many TRBD2 TRBV20-1 TGCAGTGCCAATACCCCTAGACTAGCGGGAGGACAAGAGACCCAGTACTTC CSANTPRLAGGQETQYF
TRBJ2-1 18 many NA TRBV20-1 TGCAGTGCTAGAGACTCAACCGGTCCGGGGGGCATATACAATGAGCAGTTCTTC CSARDSTGPGGIYNEQFF
TRBJ2-2 15 NA TRBD1 TRBV20-1 TGCAGTGCGGTTCCCGACAGGGGGCGGACCGGGGAGCTGTTTTTT CSAVPDRGRTGELFF
TRBJ2-5 15 NA NA TRBV7-2 TGTGCCAGCAGCCCACAGGGTGGCCCCCAAGAGACCCAGTACTTC CASSPQGGPQETQYF
TRBJ1-6 15 NA NA TRBV2 TGTGCCAGCCGGACAGAGAGCTCCTATAATTCACCCCTCCACTTT CASRTESSYNSPLHF
TRBJ2-3 17 many TRBD2 TRBV5-6 TGTGCCAGCAGCCGCCAAGGGGACTACCCCCCTGCAGATACGCAGTATTTT CASSRQGDYPPADTQYF
TRBJ2-5 14 NA NA TRBV7-2 TGTGCCAACAGCTTAGGCCCCCGGGCGGAGACACAGTACTTC CANSLGPRAETQYF
TRBJ2-4 14 NA NA TRBV5-1 TGCGCCAGCAGCTTGGCGGGCAGGGATTCACGCCAGTACTTC CASSLAGRDSRQYF
TRBJ2-2 16 many TRBD2 TRBV3-1 TGTGCCAGCAGCCCCCCGGGACTAGCGGTCACCGGGGAGCTGTTTTTT CASSPPGLAVTGELFF
TRBJ2-6 14 many NA TRBV5-1 TGCGCCAGCAGCGTGAGGTCTGGGGCCAACGTCCTGACTTTC CASSVRSGANVLTF
TRBJ2-7 13 many NA TRBV28 TGTGCCAGCAGTTTGCGGCAGTCCTACGAGCAGTACTTC CASSLRQSYEQYF
TRBJ2-4 15 NA NA TRBV5-1 TGCGACAGCAGCTACTGCACCGGGGCTAAAAACATTCAGTACTTC CDSSYCTGAKNIQYF
TRBJ2-7 15 many TRBD2 TRBV7-2 TGTGCCAGCAGCTTTAGCGGGAGGGCCGAATACGAGCAGTACTTC CASSFSGRAEYEQYF
TRBJ1-1 15 few NA TRBV7-9 TGTGCCAGCACAGACCGGGGATGGGGACCAACTGAAGCTTTCTTT CASTDRGWGPTEAFF
TRBJ2-1 12 NA NA TRBV29-1 TGCAGCGTTATTACAGGGAGCAATGAGCAGTTCTTC CSVITGSNEQFF
TRBJ2-7 13 many NA TRBV27 TGTGCCAGCAAGGGGGGAGGGCCCCACGAGCAGTACTTC CASKGGGPHEQYF
TRBJ2-4 13 once NA TRBV12-3/TRBV12-4 TGTGCCAGCAGTTTAGCTGGCTTAAACATTCAGTACTTC CASSLAGLNIQYF
TRBJ2-1 13 many NA TRBV5-1 TGCGCCAGCAGCTCCGTTGTCGGCAATGAGCAGTTCTTC CASSSVVGNEQFF
TRBJ2-7 15 many NA TRBV7-2 TGTGCCAGCAGCTTAGGCAGGGACGGTTCCTACGAGCAGTACTTC CASSLGRDGSYEQYF